This T cell receptor beta chain was retrieved from a study of blood T cells in healthy people across ages. For the second PCR, which ran for roughly 7 to 11 cycles, a sample-barcoded 5' primer and a J-beta primer mix were used. TCRdb re-called the 5' RACE reads through MiXCR, storing one row per CDR3 protein. The sample records fewer than 2,000,000 distinct CDR3 sequences, roughly 32% being singletons. Trimming cost V 7 bases and J 0 bases, with 22 bases left between them. CDR1 MGHRA and CDR2 YSYEKL come from the germline V gene. The CDR3 totals 18 residues. Whole-study results and caveats: CMV status of donors was unknown, possibly confounding expanded clonotype changes. Observed TCR beta diversity per million T cells went down as age went up. This fall followed a roughly linear course with age.

Collection of around 10 milliliters of peripheral blood was performed for each donor. Details on this clonotype: The antigen is undetermined.

Sequenced input: blood. The gene calls are TRBV4-1 and TRBJ2-1, with D tentatively TRBD2 (6 bases). The TCR comes from a woman aged 30 to 39 in good health. The CDR3 protein is CASTQTNGSARSYNEQFF. In DNA, the CDR3 is TGCGCCAGCACTCAGACTAACGGGAGCGCGCGCTCCTACAATGAGCAGTTCTTC.